This TCR beta chain was observed in a study of cytomegalovirus exposure and HLA in healthy donors. PCR primers comprised 60 Vbeta and 13 Jbeta primers. Repertoires were generated with immunoSEQ multiplex PCR, while TCRdb's copy carries only in-frame clones and drops some. The table has over 200,000 clones, more than 75% seen once. The sample comprised PBMCs. The TCR was taken from a human donor in good health.

CDR3 nucleotide sequence: TGTGCCAGCTCACCAAACAGAAACAATGAGCAGTTCTTC. Protein product: CASSPNRNNEQFF. The chain links TRBV18 to TRBJ2-1; D is undetermined. This CDR3 has 13 amino acids. V shed 2 bases and J shed 5 bases, with 7 bases lying between them. CDR1 is KGHSH and CDR2 is LQKENI in the germline V gene.